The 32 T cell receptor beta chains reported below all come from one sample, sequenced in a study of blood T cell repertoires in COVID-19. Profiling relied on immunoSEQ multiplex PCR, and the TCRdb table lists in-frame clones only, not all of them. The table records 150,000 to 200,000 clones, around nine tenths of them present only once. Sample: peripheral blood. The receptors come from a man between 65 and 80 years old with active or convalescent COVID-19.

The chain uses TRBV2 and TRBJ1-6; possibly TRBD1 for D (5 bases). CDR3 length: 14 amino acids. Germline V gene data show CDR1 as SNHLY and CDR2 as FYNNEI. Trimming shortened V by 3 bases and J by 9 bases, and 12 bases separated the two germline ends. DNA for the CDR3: TGTGCCAGCAGTGAGGCAGGGATGGGTTCACCCCTCCACTTT. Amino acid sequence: CASSEAGMGSPLHF.

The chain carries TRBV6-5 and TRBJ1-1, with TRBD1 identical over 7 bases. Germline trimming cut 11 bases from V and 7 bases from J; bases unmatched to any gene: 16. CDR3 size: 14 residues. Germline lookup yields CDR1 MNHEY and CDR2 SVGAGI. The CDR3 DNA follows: TGTGCCGGACACAGGGGTGCCTCTATTGGTGAAGCTTTCTTT. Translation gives CAGHRGASIGEAFF.

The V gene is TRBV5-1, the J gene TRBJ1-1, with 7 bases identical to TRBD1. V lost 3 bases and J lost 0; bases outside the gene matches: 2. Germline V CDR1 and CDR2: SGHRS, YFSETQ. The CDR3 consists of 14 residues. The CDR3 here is CASSYGTVNTEAFF. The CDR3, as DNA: TGCGCCAGCAGCTACGGGACAGTGAACACTGAAGCTTTCTTT. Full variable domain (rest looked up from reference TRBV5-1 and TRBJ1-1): KAGVTQTPRYLIKTRGQQVTLSCSPISGHRSVSWYQQTPGQGLQFLFEYFSETQRNKGNFPGRFSGRQFSNSRSEMNVSTLELGDSALYLCASSYGTVNTEAFFGQGTRLTVV.

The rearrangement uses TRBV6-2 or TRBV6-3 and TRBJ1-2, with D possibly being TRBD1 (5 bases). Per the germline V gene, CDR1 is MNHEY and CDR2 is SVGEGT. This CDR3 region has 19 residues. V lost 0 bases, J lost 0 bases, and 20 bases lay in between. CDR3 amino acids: CASSYSRHPTVSTNYGYTF. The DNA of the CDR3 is TGTGCCAGCAGTTACTCGAGACATCCGACAGTGTCGACTAACTATGGCTACACCTTC.

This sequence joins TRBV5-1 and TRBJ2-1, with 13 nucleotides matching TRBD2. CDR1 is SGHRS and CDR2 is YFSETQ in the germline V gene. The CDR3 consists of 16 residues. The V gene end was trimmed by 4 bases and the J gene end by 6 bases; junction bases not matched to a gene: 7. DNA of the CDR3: TGCGCCAGCAGCCTCCGGACTAGCGGGGGTTCCAATGAGCAGTTCTTC. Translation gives CASSLRTSGGSNEQFF. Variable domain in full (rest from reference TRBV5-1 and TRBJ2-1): KAGVTQTPRYLIKTRGQQVTLSCSPISGHRSVSWYQQTPGQGLQFLFEYFSETQRNKGNFPGRFSGRQFSNSRSEMNVSTLELGDSALYLCASSLRTSGGSNEQFFGPGTRLTVL.

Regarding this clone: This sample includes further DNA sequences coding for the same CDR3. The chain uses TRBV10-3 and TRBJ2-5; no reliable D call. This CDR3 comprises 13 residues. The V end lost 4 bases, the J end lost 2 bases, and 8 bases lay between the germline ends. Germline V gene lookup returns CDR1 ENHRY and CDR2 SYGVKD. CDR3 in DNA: TGTGCCATCAGTGGTGGGCAGCAAGAGACCCAGTACTTC. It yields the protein CAISGGQQETQYF.

The CDR3 bases are TGTGCCAGCAGTCTACAGGGAGTCGGCGAAAAACTGTTTTTT. Its protein product is CASSLQGVGEKLFF. V is TRBV6-2 or TRBV6-3 and J is TRBJ1-4, with a tentative D call TRBD1 (6 bases). This CDR3 contains 14 residues. V dropped 5 bases and J dropped 8 bases, with 15 bases sitting between them. Germline lookup yields CDR1 MNHEY and CDR2 SVGEGT.

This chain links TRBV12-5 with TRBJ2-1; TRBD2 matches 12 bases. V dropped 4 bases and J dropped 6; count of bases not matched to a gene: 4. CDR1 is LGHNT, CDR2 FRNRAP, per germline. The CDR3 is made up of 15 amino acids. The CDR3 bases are TGTGCTAGTGGTTCTAGCGGGGGGGAGGGCAATGAGCAGTTCTTC. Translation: CASGSSGGEGNEQFF.

DNA for the CDR3: TGCGCCAGCAGCTTGGACAGACAAAACGAAAAACTGTTTTTT. It is translated as CASSLDRQNEKLFF. This chain uses TRBV5-1 with TRBJ1-4; D is undetermined. Germline values: CDR1 SGHRS, CDR2 YFSETQ. This CDR3 has 14 residues. V shed 0 bases and J shed 8 bases, with 11 bases lying between them.

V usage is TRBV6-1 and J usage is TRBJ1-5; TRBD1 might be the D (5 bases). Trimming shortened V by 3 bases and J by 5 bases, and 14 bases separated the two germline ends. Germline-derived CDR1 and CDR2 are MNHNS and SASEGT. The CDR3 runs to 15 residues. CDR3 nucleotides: TGTGCCAGCAGTGAGACAGTTACTTTCTATCAGCCCCAGCATTTT. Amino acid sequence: CASSETVTFYQPQHF.

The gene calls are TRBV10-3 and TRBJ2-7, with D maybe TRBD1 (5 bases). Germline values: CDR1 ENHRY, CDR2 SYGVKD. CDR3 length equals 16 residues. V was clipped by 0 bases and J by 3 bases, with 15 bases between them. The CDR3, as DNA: TGTGCCATCAGTGAGTCGAGTCAGGGCCAGGGCTACGAGCAGTACTTC. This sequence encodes CAISESSQGQGYEQYF.

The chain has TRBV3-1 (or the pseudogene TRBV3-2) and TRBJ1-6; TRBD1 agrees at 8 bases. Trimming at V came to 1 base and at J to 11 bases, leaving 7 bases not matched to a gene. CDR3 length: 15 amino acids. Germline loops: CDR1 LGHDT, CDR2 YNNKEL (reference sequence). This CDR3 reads CASSQAWTGTTPLHF. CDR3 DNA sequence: TGTGCCAGCAGCCAAGCATGGACAGGGACCACACCCCTCCACTTT.

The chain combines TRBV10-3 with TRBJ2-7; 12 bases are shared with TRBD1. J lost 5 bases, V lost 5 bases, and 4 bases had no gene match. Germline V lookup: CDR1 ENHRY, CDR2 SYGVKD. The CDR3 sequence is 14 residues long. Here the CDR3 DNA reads TGTGCCATCAGTATGGGACAGGGGGCCCACGAGCAGTACTTC. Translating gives CAISMGQGAHEQYF.

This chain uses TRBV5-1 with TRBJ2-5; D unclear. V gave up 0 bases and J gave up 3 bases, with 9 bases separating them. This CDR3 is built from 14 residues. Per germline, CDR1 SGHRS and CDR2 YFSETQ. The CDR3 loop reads CASSLDHPEETQYF. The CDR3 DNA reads TGCGCCAGCAGCTTGGACCATCCGGAAGAGACCCAGTACTTC.

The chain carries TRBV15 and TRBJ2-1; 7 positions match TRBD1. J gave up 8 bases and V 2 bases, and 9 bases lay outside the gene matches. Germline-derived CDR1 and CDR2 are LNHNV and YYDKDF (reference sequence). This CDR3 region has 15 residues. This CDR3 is CATSRHVSGGHEQFF. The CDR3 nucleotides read TGTGCCACCAGCAGACATGTTTCAGGGGGTCATGAGCAGTTCTTC.

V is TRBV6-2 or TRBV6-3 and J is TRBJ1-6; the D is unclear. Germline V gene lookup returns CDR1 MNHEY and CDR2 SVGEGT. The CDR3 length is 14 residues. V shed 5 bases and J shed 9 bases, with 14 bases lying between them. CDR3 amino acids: CASSTRRYGSPLHF. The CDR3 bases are TGTGCCAGCAGTACGAGGAGGTATGGTTCACCCCTCCACTTT.

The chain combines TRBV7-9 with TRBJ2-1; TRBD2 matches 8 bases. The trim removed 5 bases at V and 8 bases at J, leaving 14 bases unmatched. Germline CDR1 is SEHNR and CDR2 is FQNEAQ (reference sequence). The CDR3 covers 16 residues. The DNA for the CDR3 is TGTGCCAGCAGCCCCCGGGCGGGGGGCCCTTCTTATGAGCAGTTCTTC. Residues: CASSPRAGGPSYEQFF.

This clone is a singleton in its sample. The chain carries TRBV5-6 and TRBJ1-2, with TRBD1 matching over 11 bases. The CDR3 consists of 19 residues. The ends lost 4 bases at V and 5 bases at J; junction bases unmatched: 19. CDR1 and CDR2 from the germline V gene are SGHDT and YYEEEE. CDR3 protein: CASSGRGQGVRAEDYGYTF. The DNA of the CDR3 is TGTGCCAGCAGCGGACGGGGACAGGGGGTACGCGCCGAGGATTATGGCTACACCTTC.

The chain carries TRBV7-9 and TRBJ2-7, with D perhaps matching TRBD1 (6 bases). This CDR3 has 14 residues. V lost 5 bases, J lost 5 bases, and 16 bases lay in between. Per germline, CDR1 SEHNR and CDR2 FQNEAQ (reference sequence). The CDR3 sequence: CASSGVGRGDEQYF. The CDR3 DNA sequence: TGTGCCAGCAGCGGTGTCGGCAGGGGCGACGAGCAGTACTTC.

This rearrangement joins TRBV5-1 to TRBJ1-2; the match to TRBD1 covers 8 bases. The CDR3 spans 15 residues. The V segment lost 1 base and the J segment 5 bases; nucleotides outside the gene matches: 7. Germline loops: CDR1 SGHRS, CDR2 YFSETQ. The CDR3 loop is CASSLSFRGPYGYTF. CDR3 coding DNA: TGCGCCAGCAGCTTGAGTTTCAGGGGGCCGTATGGCTACACCTTC.

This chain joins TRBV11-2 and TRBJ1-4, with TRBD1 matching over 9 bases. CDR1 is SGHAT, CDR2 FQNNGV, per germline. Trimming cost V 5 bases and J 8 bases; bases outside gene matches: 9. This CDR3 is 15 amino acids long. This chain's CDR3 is CASSPRQGVEEKLFF. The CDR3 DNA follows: TGTGCCAGCAGCCCCAGACAGGGGGTAGAGGAAAAACTGTTTTTT.

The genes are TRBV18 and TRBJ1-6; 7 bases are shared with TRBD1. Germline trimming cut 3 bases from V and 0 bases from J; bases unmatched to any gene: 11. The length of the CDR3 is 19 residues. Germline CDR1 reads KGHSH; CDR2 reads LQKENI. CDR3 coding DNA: TGTGCCAGCTCACCTGTAGAAGGGGGCCAGAGCTCCTATAATTCACCCCTCCACTTT. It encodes CASSPVEGGQSSYNSPLHF.

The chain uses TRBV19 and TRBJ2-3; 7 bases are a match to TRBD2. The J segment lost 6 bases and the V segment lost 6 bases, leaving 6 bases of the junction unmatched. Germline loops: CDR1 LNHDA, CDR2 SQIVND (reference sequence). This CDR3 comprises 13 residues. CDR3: CASSQGTIDTQYF. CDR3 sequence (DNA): TGTGCCAGTAGCCAAGGGACTATTGATACGCAGTATTTT.

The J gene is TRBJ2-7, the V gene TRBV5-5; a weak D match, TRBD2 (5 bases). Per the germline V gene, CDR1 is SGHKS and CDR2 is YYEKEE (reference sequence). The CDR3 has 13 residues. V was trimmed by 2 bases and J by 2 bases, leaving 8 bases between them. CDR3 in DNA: TGTGCCAGCAGCTTACGGGGAACCTACGAGCAGTACTTC. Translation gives CASSLRGTYEQYF. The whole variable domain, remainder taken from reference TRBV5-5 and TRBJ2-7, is DAGVTQSPTHLIKTRGQQVTLRCSPISGHKSVSWYQQVLGQGPQFIFQYYEKEERGRGNFPDRFSARQFPNYSSELNVNALLLGDSALYLCASSLRGTYEQYFGPGTRLTVT.

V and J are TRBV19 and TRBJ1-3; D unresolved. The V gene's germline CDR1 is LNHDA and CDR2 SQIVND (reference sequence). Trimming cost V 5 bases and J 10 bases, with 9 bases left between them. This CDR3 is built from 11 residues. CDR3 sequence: CASSALTTIYF. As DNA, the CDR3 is TGTGCCAGTAGTGCCCTAACGACCATATATTTT.

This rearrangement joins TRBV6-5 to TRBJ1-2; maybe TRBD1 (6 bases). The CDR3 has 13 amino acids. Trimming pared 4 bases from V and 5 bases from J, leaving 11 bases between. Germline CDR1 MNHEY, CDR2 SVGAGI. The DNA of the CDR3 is TGTGCCAGCAGTTCCGGGCAGGGGTATGGCTACACCTTC. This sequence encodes CASSSGQGYGYTF.

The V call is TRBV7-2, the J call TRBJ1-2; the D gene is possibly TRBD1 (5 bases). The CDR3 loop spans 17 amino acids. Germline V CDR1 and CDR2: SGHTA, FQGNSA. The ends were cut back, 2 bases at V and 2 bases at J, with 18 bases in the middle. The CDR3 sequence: CASSLLSAGRTNYGYTF. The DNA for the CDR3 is TGTGCCAGCAGCTTACTCTCGGCAGGGAGGACCAACTATGGCTACACCTTC.

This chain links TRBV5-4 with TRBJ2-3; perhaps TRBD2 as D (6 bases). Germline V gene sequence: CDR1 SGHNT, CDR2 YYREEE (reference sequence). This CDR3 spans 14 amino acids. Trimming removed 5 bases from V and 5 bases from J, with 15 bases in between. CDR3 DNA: TGTGCCAGCAGGCTCGCGGGGAAGGGAGATACGCAGTATTTT. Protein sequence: CASRLAGKGDTQYF.

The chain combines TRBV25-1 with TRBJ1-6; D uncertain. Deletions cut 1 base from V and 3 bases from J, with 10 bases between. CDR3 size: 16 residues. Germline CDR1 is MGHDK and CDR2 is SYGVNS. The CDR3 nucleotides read TGTGCCAGCAGTGAATGGAGGACTGACTATAATTCACCCCTCCACTTT. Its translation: CASSEWRTDYNSPLHF.

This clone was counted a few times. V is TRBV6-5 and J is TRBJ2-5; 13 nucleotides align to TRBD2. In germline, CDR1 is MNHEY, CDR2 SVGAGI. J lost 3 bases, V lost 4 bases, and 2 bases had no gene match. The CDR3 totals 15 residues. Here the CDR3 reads CASSSGLAGKETQYF. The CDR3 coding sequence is TGTGCCAGCAGTTCGGGACTAGCGGGGAAAGAGACCCAGTACTTC.

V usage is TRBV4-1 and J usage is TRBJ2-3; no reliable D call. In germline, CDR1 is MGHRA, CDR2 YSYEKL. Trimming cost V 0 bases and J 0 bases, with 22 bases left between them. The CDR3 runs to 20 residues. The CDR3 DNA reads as TGCGCCAGCAGCCAAGATAGTACCCCTCTCAGAGGCAGAAGCACAGATACGCAGTATTTT. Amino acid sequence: CASSQDSTPLRGRSTDTQYF.

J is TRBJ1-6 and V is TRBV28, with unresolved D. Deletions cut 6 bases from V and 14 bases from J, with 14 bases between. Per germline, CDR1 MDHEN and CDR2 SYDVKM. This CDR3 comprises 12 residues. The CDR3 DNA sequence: TGTGCCAGCAGCCCCCGAGAATTCACCCTCCACTTT. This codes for CASSPREFTLHF.